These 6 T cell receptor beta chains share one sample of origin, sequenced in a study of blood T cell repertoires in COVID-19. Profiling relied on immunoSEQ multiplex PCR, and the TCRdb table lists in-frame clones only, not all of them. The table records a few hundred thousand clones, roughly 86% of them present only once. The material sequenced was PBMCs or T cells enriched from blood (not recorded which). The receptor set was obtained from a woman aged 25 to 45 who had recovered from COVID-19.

CDR3 protein: CASSFRGLAHGYTF. The DNA for the CDR3 is TGTGCCAGCAGTTTCCGAGGGTTGGCCCATGGCTACACCTTC. The chain combines TRBV28 with TRBJ1-2; no definite D call. Per the germline V gene, CDR1 is MDHEN and CDR2 is SYDVKM. Deletions cut 3 bases from V and 6 bases from J, with 14 bases between. CDR3 length equals 14 residues.

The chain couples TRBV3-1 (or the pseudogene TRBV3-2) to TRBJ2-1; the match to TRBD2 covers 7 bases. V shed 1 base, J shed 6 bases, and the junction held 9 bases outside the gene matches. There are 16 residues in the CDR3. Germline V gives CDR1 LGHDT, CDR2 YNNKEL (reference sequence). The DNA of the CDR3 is TGTGCCAGCAGCCAAGGATCAGCTCCGGGGGGCAATGAGCAGTTCTTC. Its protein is CASSQGSAPGGNEQFF.

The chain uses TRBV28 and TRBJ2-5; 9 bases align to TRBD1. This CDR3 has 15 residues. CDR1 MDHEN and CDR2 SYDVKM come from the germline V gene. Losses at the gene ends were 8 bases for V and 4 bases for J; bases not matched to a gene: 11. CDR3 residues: CASGRGRTGVETQYF. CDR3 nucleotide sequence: TGTGCCAGCGGAAGGGGGAGGACAGGGGTAGAGACCCAGTACTTC.

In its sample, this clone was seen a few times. The CDR3 DNA sequence: TGTGCCAGCAGCCTGACTAGCGGGAGTAGGACCTACGAGCAGTACTTC. Its protein product is CASSLTSGSRTYEQYF. The genes are TRBV7-2 and TRBJ2-7, with TRBD2 identical over 12 bases. Germline CDR1 SGHTA, CDR2 FQGNSA. The CDR3 spans 16 residues. After removal of 5 bases from V and 2 bases from J, the junction contained 7 bases not matched to a gene.

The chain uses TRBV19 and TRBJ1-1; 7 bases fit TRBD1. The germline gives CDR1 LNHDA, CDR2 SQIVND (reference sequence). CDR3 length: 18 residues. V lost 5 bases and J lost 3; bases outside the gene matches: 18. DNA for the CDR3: TGTGCCAGTAGTCACAGGGGTAGTAGGCGTGGAGGGTACACTGAAGCTTTCTTT. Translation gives CASSHRGSRRGGYTEAFF.

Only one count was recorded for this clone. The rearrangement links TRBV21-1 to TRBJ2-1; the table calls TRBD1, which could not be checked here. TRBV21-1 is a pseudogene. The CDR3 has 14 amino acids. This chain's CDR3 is CASAWGFRGNEQFF. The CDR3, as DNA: TGTGCCAGCGCGTGGGGCTTTAGGGGTAATGAGCAGTTCTTC.